This record concerns one TCR beta chain sequence. Its antigen is undetermined. The sample comes from a study of T and B cells in COVID-19 patients. In the study overall: The recovered patients had mostly mild to moderate COVID-19 with outpatient management.

General study points: At recovery TRB diversity and richness exceeded healthy donors, after highly clonal active COVID-19 repertoires.

BIOMED2 TRB-A/B primer pools were used in multiplex TRB PCR. Each CDR3 protein is one row after TCRdb ran MiXCR on the multiplex PCR reads. Among around 15,000 distinct CDR3 sequences listed, roughly 28% were seen once. From blood, about 220-500 ng of genomic DNA served as TRB template. The clonotype was recovered from a human donor who had recovered from COVID-19. Sequences were obtained from blood.

The CDR3: CASSKQGTSGQDTQYF. Written as DNA, the CDR3 is TGTGCCAGCAGTAAACAGGGGACTAGCGGGCAGGATACGCAGTATTTT. This chain connects TRBV27 to TRBJ2-3; 12 bases are shared with TRBD2. This CDR3 has 16 amino acids. Germline-derived CDR1 and CDR2 are MNHEY and SMNVEV (reference sequence). After removal of 5 bases from V and 6 bases from J, the junction contained 9 bases not matched to a gene.